The following is a T cell receptor (beta chain) sequence with its context. TCRdb re-called the 5' RACE reads with MiXCR, one entry per CDR3 protein. This sample has just under 600,000 distinct CDR3 sequences, with roughly 14% found just once. The CDR3 extends over 14 amino acids. Germline V lookup: CDR1 LNHDA, CDR2 SQIVND (reference sequence). Trimming shortened V by 3 bases and J by 3 bases, and 12 bases separated the two germline ends. This specimen comes from a study of T cells after yellow fever vaccination. The chain combines TRBV19 with TRBJ2-7, with D unresolved. Here the sequenced sample was PBMCs, taken on the day of the yellow fever booster vaccination. The receptor's source is a man aged 30 to 39 who received the YFV17D yellow fever vaccine. DNA of the CDR3: TGTGCCAGTAGTATGGACGGACCATTCTACGAGCAGTACTTC. Its protein is CASSMDGPFYEQYF.